This T cell receptor (beta chain) was profiled in a study of T cell repertoires in cytomegalovirus infection (dated 2019 in TCRdb). Notes on the research overall: Because public TCR beta signatures pointed to carriage of CMV infection together with the matching HLA type, the HLA type of each donor mattered for the analysis.

V sheds 5 bases and J sheds 4 bases, leaving 17 bases between their ends. The CDR3 starts with the cysteine, ends with the phenylalanine, and has 15 residues. This entry keeps only the CDR3 DNA: 45 bases, framed from base 1. Looking up the germline V gene (reference sequence) yields CDR1 DFQATT and CDR2 SNEGSKA. Points the paper makes about the study in general: The ex vivo response was dominated by HLA-C-restricted CMV-specific TCR beta clonotypes, and the single most frequent clonotype in two of eight donors was supplied by these HLA-C-restricted clonotypes. In both this cohort and an independent cohort of a few hundred donors, the cumulative frequency of public TCR beta family members distinguished carriers of CMV infection plus the relevant HLA type.

The sequencer was an Illumina HiSeq 1500. TCRdb trimmed the raw reads at Q25, called clones with MiXCR and kept productive beta chains. A single entry per CDR3 protein holds the most common genes and DNA from its merged rows. This sample lists some 440,000 distinct CDR3 sequences; approximately 31% were detected once. The ten largest clones add up to about 13% of the sample. A note on this clonotype: Its recognized antigen is unknown. No base quality values were provided; no much bigger clone lies one nucleotide off.

This sequence originates from a human donor in good health (CMV status not recorded). Some clones in this sample may be carry-over from other donors' samples. The sequenced material came from PBMCs. The rearrangement combines TRBV20-1 with TRBJ2-2; no confident D gene assignment can be made. The base sequence is TGCAGTGCTCAGGCAGGTCAGAAGGGCACCGGGGAGCTGTTTTTT. Its product reads: CSAQAGQKGTGELFF.